What follows describes a single T cell receptor beta chain. The CDR3 runs 15 residues. The germline V gene encodes CDR1 SGHNT and CDR2 YYREEE (reference sequence). The germline V and J ends were trimmed by 0 bases and 4 bases, with 13 bases remaining between them. The sample originates from a study of cytomegalovirus exposure and HLA in healthy donors. PCR amplification relied on 60 Vbeta primers (plus 13 Jbeta primers). The data were produced by immunoSEQ multiplex PCR, yet TCRdb's version contains in-frame clones alone and is incomplete. The sample includes 150,000 to 200,000 clones, almost 80% of them seen just once.

Sequenced: PBMCs. This clonotype was sampled from a middle-aged man in good health and CMV-seropositive. The chain uses TRBV5-4 and TRBJ1-1; D remains unclear. The CDR3, as DNA: TGTGCCAGCAGCTTGGCAGGTCAGGTCACCACTGAAGCTTTCTTT. It codes for CASSLAGQVTTEAFF.